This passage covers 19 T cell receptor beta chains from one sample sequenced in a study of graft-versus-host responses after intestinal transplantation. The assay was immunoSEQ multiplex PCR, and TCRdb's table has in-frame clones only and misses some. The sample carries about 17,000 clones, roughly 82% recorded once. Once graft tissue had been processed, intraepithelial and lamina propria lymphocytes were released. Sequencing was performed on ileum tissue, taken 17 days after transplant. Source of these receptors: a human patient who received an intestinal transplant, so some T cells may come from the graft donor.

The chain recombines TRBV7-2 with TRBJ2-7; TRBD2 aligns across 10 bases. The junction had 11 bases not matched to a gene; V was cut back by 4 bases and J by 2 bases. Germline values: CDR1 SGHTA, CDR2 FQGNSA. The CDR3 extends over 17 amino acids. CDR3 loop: CASSYELRTSGPYEQYF. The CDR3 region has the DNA TGTGCCAGCAGCTACGAGCTTAGGACTAGCGGCCCCTACGAGCAGTACTTC.

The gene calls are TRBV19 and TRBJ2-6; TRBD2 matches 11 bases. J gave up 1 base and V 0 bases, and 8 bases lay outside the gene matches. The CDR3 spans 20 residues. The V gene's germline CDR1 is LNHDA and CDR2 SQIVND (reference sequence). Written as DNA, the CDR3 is TGTGCCAGTAGTATAGATCGAACTAGCGGGAGAAGGTCTGGGGCCAACGTCCTGACTTTC. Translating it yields CASSIDRTSGRRSGANVLTF.

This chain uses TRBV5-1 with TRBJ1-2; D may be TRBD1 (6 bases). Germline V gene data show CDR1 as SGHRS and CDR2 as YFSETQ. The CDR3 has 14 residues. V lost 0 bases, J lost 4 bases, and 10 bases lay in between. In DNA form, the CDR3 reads TGCGCCAGCAGCTTGGCCGGGACAAGCTATGGCTACACCTTC. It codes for CASSLAGTSYGYTF. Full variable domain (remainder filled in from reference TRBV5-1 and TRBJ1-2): KAGVTQTPRYLIKTRGQQVTLSCSPISGHRSVSWYQQTPGQGLQFLFEYFSETQRNKGNFPGRFSGRQFSNSRSEMNVSTLELGDSALYLCASSLAGTSYGYTFGSGTRLTVV.

CDR3 DNA: TGTGCCAGTAGAACCGGACTAGCGATCTACAATGAGCAGTTCTTC. Translation: CASRTGLAIYNEQFF. The chain uses TRBV19 and TRBJ2-1; 9 bases are shared with TRBD2. V shed 6 bases, J shed 3 bases, and the junction held 6 bases outside the gene matches. This CDR3 has 15 residues. CDR1 LNHDA and CDR2 SQIVND come from the germline V gene (reference sequence).

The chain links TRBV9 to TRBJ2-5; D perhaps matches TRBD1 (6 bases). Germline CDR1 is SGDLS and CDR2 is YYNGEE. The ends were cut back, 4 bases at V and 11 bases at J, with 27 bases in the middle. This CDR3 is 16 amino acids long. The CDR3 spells CASSPHGDTRLGEQYF. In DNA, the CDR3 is TGTGCCAGCAGCCCCCATGGGGACACCCGGTTGGGAGAGCAGTACTTC. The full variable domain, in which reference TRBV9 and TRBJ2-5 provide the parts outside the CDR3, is DSGVTQTPKHLITATGQRVTLRCSPRSGDLSVYWYQQSLDQGLQFLIQYYNGEERAKGNILERFSAQQFPDLHSELNLSSLELGDSALYFCASSPHGDTRLGEQYFGPGTRLLVL.

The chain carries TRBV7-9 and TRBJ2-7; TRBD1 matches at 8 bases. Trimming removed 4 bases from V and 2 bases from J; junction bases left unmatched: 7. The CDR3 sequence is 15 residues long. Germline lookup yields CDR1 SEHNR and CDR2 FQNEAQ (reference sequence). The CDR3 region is CASSSPWGQAYEQYF. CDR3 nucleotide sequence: TGTGCCAGCAGCTCCCCCTGGGGACAGGCCTACGAGCAGTACTTC.

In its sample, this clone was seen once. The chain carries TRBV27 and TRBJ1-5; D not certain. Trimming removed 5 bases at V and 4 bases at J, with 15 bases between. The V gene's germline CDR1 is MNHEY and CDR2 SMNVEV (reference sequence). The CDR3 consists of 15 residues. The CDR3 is CASSPRGVWNQPQHF. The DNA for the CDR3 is TGTGCCAGCAGTCCTCGGGGAGTTTGGAATCAGCCCCAGCATTTT.

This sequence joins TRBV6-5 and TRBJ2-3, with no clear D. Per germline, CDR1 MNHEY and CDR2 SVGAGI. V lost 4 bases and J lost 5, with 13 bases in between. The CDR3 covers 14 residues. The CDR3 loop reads CASSFGWGKDTQYF. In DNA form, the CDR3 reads TGTGCCAGCAGTTTCGGGTGGGGAAAAGATACGCAGTATTTT.

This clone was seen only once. The CDR3: CASRLDHPSFNEKLFF. The CDR3 nucleotides read TGTGCCAGCAGGTTGGACCATCCGTCGTTTAATGAAAAACTGTTTTTT. The chain couples TRBV2 to TRBJ1-4; D is uncertain. The CDR3 runs to 16 residues. The germline V gene has CDR1 SNHLY and CDR2 FYNNEI. V dropped 6 bases and J dropped 4 bases, with 18 bases sitting between them.

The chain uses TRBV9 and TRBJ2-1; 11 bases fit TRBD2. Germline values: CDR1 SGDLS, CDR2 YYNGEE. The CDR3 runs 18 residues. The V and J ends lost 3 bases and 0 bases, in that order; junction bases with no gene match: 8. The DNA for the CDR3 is TGTGCCAGCAGCGACGGGACTAGCGGCTTCAGCTCCTACAATGAGCAGTTCTTC. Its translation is CASSDGTSGFSSYNEQFF.

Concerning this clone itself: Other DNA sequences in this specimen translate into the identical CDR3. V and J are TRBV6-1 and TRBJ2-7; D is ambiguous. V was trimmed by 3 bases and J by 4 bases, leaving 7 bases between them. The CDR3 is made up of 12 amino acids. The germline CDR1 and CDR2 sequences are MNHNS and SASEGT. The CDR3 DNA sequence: TGTGCCAGCAGTGAGTGGGGTTACGAGCAGTACTTC. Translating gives CASSEWGYEQYF.

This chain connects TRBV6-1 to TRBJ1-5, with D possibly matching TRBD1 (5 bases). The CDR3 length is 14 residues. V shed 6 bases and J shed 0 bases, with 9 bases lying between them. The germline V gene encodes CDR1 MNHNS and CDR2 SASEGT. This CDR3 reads CASSRTNSNQPQHF. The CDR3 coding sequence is TGTGCCAGCAGCCGGACAAATAGCAATCAGCCCCAGCATTTT.

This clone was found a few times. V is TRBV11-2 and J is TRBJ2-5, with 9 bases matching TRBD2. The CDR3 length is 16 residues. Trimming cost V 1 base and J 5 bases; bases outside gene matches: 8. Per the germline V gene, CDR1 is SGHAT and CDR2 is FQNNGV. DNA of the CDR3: TGTGCCAGCAGCTTAGGTTGGCGGGGGGGCCCTGAGACCCAGTACTTC. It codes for CASSLGWRGGPETQYF.

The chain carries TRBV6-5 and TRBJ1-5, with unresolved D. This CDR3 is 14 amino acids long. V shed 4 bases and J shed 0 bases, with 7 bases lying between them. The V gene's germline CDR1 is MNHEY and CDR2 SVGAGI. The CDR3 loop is CASSLEGSNQPQHF. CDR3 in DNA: TGTGCCAGCAGTTTGGAGGGTAGCAATCAGCCCCAGCATTTT.

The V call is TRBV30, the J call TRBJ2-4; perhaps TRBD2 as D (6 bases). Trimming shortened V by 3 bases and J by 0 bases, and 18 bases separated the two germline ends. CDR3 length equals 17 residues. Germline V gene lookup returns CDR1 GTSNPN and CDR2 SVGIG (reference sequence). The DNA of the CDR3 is TGTGCCTGGAGCGCCCCGCTGAGGGGACTAGCCAAAAACATTCAGTACTTC. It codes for CAWSAPLRGLAKNIQYF.

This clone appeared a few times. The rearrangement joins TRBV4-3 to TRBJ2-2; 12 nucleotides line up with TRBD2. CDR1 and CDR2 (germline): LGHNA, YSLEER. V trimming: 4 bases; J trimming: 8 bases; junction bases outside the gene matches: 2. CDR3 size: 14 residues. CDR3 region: CASSPGLAGGELFF. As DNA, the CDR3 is TGCGCCAGCAGCCCAGGACTAGCGGGGGGGGAGCTGTTTTTT.

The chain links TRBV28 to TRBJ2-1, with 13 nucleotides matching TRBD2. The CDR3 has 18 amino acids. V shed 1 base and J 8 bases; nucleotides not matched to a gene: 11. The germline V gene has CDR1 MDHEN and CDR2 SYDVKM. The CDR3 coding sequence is TGTGCCAGCAGTTTATATGGGACTAGCGGGACGAGTGAGGATGAGCAGTTCTTC. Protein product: CASSLYGTSGTSEDEQFF.

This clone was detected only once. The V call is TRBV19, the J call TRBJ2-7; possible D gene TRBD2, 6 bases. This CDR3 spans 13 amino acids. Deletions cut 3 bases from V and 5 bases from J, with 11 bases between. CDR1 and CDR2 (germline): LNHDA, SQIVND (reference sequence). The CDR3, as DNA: TGTGCCAGTAGTATTGGACTACTGGACGAGCAGTACTTC. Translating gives CASSIGLLDEQYF.

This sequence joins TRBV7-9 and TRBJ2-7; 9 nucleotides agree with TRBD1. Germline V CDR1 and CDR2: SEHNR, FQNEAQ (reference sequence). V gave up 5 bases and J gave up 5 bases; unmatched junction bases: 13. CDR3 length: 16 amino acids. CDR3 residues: CASSTQGTGRGHEQYF. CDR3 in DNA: TGTGCCAGCAGCACCCAGGGGACAGGGAGAGGGCACGAGCAGTACTTC.